These 5 T cell receptor beta chains came from one sample sequenced in a study of T cell clones after liver transplantation. The assay was immunoSEQ multiplex PCR, and TCRdb's table has in-frame clones only and misses some. Found here are approximately 70,000 clones, around four fifths of them singletons; the top ten hold 2.1%. The specimen was CD4+ T cells from blood, collected less than 50 months after liver transplant. These TCRs come from a human patient who received a liver transplant. Some T cells may have come from the graft donor.

The V gene is TRBV4-3, the J gene TRBJ1-3; maybe TRBD1 (5 bases). The germline CDR1 and CDR2 sequences are LGHNA and YSLEER. The germline V and J ends were trimmed by 2 bases and 1 base, with 12 bases remaining between them. The length of the CDR3 is 16 residues. CDR3 in DNA: TGCGCCAGCAGCCAAAACTTCCAGGGATCTGGAAACACCATATATTTT. It is translated as CASSQNFQGSGNTIYF.

The chain employs TRBV9 and TRBJ1-1; D unclear. This CDR3 contains 14 residues. V gave up 4 bases and J gave up 0 bases, with 10 bases separating them. Germline CDR1 reads SGDLS; CDR2 reads YYNGEE. The CDR3 region has the DNA TGTGCCAGCAGCTCTAACCCCTTGAACACTGAAGCTTTCTTT. Protein product: CASSSNPLNTEAFF.

This clone was found a few times. The rearrangement uses TRBV13 and TRBJ2-2; D is unresolved. The germline V gene encodes CDR1 PRHDT and CDR2 FYEKMQ (reference sequence). The germline V and J ends were trimmed by 3 bases and 1 base, with 12 bases remaining between them. The CDR3 loop spans 16 amino acids. The CDR3 sequence: CASSLRRPQNTGELFF. In DNA, the CDR3 is TGTGCCAGCAGCTTGCGGAGACCACAGAACACCGGGGAGCTGTTTTTT.

The gene calls are TRBV29-1 and TRBJ2-7; D is possibly TRBD1 (5 bases). Germline assignment: CDR1 SQVTM and CDR2 ANQGSEA. The CDR3 covers 13 residues. Trimming removed 7 bases from V and 5 bases from J, with 18 bases in between. The CDR3 bases are TGCAGCGCGAGCAGGGTTTCCTTCGACGAGCAGTACTTC. Amino acids: CSASRVSFDEQYF.

J is TRBJ2-1 and V is TRBV5-5; 12 nucleotides line up with TRBD2. J lost 6 bases, V lost 0 bases, and 4 bases had no gene match. In germline, CDR1 is SGHKS, CDR2 YYEKEE (reference sequence). This CDR3 is 16 amino acids long. CDR3 loop: CASSLVASGGANEQFF. The CDR3 DNA reads TGTGCCAGCAGCTTGGTGGCTAGCGGGGGGGCCAATGAGCAGTTCTTC.